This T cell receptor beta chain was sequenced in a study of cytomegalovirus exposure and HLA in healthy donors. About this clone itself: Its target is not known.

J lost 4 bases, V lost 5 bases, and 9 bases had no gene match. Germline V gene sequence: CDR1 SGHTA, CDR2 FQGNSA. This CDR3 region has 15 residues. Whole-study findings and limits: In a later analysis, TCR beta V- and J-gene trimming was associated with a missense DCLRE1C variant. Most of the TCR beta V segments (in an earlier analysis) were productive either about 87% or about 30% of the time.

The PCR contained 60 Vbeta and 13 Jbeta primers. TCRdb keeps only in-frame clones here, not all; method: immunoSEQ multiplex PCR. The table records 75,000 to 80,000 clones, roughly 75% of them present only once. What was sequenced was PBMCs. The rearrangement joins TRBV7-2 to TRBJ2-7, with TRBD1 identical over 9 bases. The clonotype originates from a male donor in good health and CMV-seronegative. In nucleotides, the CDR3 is TGTGCCAGCAGCCCACTTGTCGGGACAGGGTACGAGCAGTACTTC. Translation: CASSPLVGTGYEQYF. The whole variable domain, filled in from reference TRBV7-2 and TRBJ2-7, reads GAGVSQSPSNKVTEKGKDVELRCDPISGHTALYWYRQSLGQGLEFLIYFQGNSAPDKSGLPSDRFSAERTGGSVSTLTIQRTQQEDSAVYLCASSPLVGTGYEQYFGPGTRLTVT.